A selection of T cell receptor beta chains follows, all from one sample in a study of blood T cell repertoires in COVID-19. Using immunoSEQ multiplex PCR, the repertoire was profiled, and TCRdb retains in-frame clones only, with some absent. The sample carries about 300,000 clones, around 84% recorded once. The sequenced sample was PBMCs or T cells enriched from blood (not recorded which). The receptors derive from a young man who had recovered from COVID-19. CDR3s include the opening cysteine and the closing phenylalanine or tryptophan. A D gene is named only where the DNA matches it firmly. Where a row states a size, it is once, few, many or the class of an expanded clone; other rows omit it.

d_call,j_call,v_call,clone_size,cdr3_nt,cdr3_aa
NA,TRBJ1-4,TRBV7-9,NA,TGTGCCAGCAGCTCCACGGAGGGCGGTAATGAAAAACTGTTTTTT,CASSSTEGGNEKLFF
NA,TRBJ1-1,TRBV19,NA,TGTGCCAGTAGTGTAGGGCTGAACACTGAAGCTTTCTTT,CASSVGLNTEAFF
NA,TRBJ1-5,TRBV5-1,NA,TGCGCCAGCAGCCTGGGCGGGGGGGATCGACAGCCCCAGCATTTT,CASSLGGGDRQPQHF
NA,TRBJ1-2,TRBV6-5,NA,TGTGCCAGCAGTTACACTCTGGGTGGGGGGGCGAGTTCCTACACCTTC,CASSYTLGGGASSYTF
TRBD1,TRBJ1-2,TRBV6-5,NA,TGTGCCAGCATTGGGACAGGGAGCTCCTTC,CASIGTGSSF
NA,TRBJ1-2,TRBV12-3/TRBV12-4,few,TGTGCCAGCAGTTTAGCCGGTCGGGTCTACACCTTC,CASSLAGRVYTF
NA,TRBJ2-2,TRBV3-1/TRBV3-2,NA,TGTGCCAGCAGCCGGCAGGGGTTGACCGGGGAGCTGTTTTTT,CASSRQGLTGELFF
NA,TRBJ1-3,TRBV28,NA,TGTGCCAGCAGTCCCGGGGACTTCCCCTCTGGAAACACCATATATTTT,CASSPGDFPSGNTIYF
NA,TRBJ1-3,TRBV4-1,NA,TGCGCCAGCAGCCAATCTCTCACATATGGAAACACCATATATTTT,CASSQSLTYGNTIYF
NA,TRBJ1-6,TRBV7-2,NA,TGTGCCAGCAGCCCGCATTCAGGACTCAATAATTCACCCCTCCACTTT,CASSPHSGLNNSPLHF
NA,TRBJ2-7,TRBV6-5,NA,TGTGCCAGCAGTTACTCGAATCCAGGGGCAGGATACGAGCAGTACTTC,CASSYSNPGAGYEQYF
TRBD2,TRBJ2-4,TRBV4-1,NA,TGCGCCAGCAGCCAAGCCCCCGGGACTAGCGGAGGGGTGGGAAACATTCAGTACTTC,CASSQAPGTSGGVGNIQYF
NA,TRBJ2-2,TRBV3-1/TRBV3-2,NA,TGTGCCAGCAGCCAACGGGGAACCGGGGAGCTGTTTTTT,CASSQRGTGELFF
TRBD1,TRBJ2-7,TRBV5-1,NA,TGCGCCAGCAGCTTTGGGTTACAGGGGTACCCAACTTTGAGCTCCTACGAGCAGTACTTC,CASSFGLQGYPTLSSYEQYF
NA,TRBJ2-1,TRBV7-9,NA,TGTGCCAGCATAGAGGCGGGCTACAATGAGCAGTTCTTC,CASIEAGYNEQFF
TRBD1,TRBJ1-3,TRBV6-5,NA,TGTGCCAGCAGACTGGACAGGGATCCTGGAAACACCATATATTTT,CASRLDRDPGNTIYF
TRBD1,TRBJ1-5,TRBV28,NA,TGTGCCAGCAGTTCCGGGACAGGGCGGGGACAGCCCCAGCATTTT,CASSSGTGRGQPQHF
NA,TRBJ1-5,TRBV2,once,TGTGCCAGCAAGAGAGATAGCAATCAGCCCCAGCATTTT,CASKRDSNQPQHF
NA,TRBJ2-7,TRBV3-1/TRBV3-2,NA,TGTGCCAGCAGCGACGACAGAGACTCTTCCTACGAGCAGTACTTC,CASSDDRDSSYEQYF
TRBD1,TRBJ1-2,TRBV10-1,NA,TGCGCCAGCAGTCCCGGGACAGATGGCTACACCTTC,CASSPGTDGYTF
NA,TRBJ2-7,TRBV27,NA,TGTGCCAGCAGTTTAAGGGGGAGAGGACTCCGCTCCTACGAGCAGTACTTC,CASSLRGRGLRSYEQYF
TRBD1,TRBJ2-7,TRBV6-5,NA,TGTGCCAGCAGTAGGGACAGCGACTTATACGAGCAGTACTTC,CASSRDSDLYEQYF
TRBD1,TRBJ2-3,TRBV28,NA,TGTGCCAGCACGCTGGGACAGGGGCCAGATACGCAGTATTTT,CASTLGQGPDTQYF
TRBD2,TRBJ2-3,TRBV5-3,NA,TGTGCCAGAAGCTGGGCGGGAGAGGCCCGGAGTAATCATACGCAGTATTTT,CARSWAGEARSNHTQYF
NA,TRBJ2-4,TRBV19,NA,TGTGCCAGTAGCTTGGTTGGCTCCCCGGGGGCCAAAAACATTCAGTACTTC,CASSLVGSPGAKNIQYF
NA,TRBJ1-1,TRBV7-9,NA,TGTGCCAGCAGCTTAGCACAGGGTGAGAACACTGAAGCTTTCTTT,CASSLAQGENTEAFF
NA,TRBJ2-2,TRBV11-2,NA,TGTGCCAGCAGCTTTCCGGCGGGGACCGGGGAGCTGTTTTTT,CASSFPAGTGELFF
NA,TRBJ2-7,TRBV5-4,NA,TGTGCCAGCAGACGCGACATATCCGAAGAATACGAGCAGTACTTC,CASRRDISEEYEQYF
NA,TRBJ2-3,TRBV4-1,NA,TGCGCCAGCAGCCAGAGGAGGGGCACAGATACGCAGTATTTT,CASSQRRGTDTQYF
NA,TRBJ1-2,TRBV6-2/TRBV6-3,NA,TGTGCCAGCAGTTACTCCCCCAGGGGCTGGGTGTATGGCTACACCTTC,CASSYSPRGWVYGYTF
NA,TRBJ2-3,TRBV7-2,NA,TGTGCCAGCAGCCCCGTGATACCAGCAGATACGCAGTATTTT,CASSPVIPADTQYF
NA,TRBJ1-5,TRBV30,NA,TGTGCCTGGAGCAGGGGTCATAGCAATCAGCCCCAGCATTTT,CAWSRGHSNQPQHF
NA,TRBJ2-2,TRBV24-1,NA,TGTGCCACCAGTGAGCAGTACGCCGGGGAGCTGTTTTTT,CATSEQYAGELFF
NA,TRBJ2-7,TRBV18,many,TGTGCCAGCTCACCACCGGGACTCGATTCCTACGAGCAGTACTTC,CASSPPGLDSYEQYF
TRBD1,TRBJ1-4,TRBV7-9,NA,TGTGCCAGCAGCCTTCTGGGGGGACAGGAAGGAAAACTGTTTTTT,CASSLLGGQEGKLFF
TRBD1,TRBJ2-2,TRBV29-1,NA,TGCAGCGTTGAAGATGGGGACAGGGGGAACACCGGGGAGCTGTTTTTT,CSVEDGDRGNTGELFF
NA,TRBJ1-1,TRBV7-9,NA,TGTGCCAGCAGCTTAGCTGGGGCCACTGAAGCTTTCTTT,CASSLAGATEAFF
NA,TRBJ2-2,TRBV5-4,NA,TGTGCCAGCAGCTACAGGGTTGACGGGGAGCTGTTTTTT,CASSYRVDGELFF
TRBD1,TRBJ1-4,TRBV6-4,NA,TGTGCCAGCAGGGACCCCCCGACAGGGTGTAATGAAAAACTGTTTTTT,CASRDPPTGCNEKLFF
NA,TRBJ1-2,TRBV10-2,NA,TGCGCCAGCAGGCTACAGGGAGTTGATGGCTACACCTTC,CASRLQGVDGYTF